These 21 T cell receptor beta chains originate from one sample sequenced in a study of memory CD4+ T cells and cytomegalovirus serostatus. The repertoire was sequenced with immunoSEQ multiplex PCR; TCRdb's copy has only in-frame clones and lacks some. Found here are under 55,000 clones, roughly 78% of them singletons; the top ten hold 0.65% to 0.85%. The sort gate was single viable CD3+CD4+CD8-CD45RO+ cells for memory CD4+ T cells. Sequencing was performed on memory CD4+ T cells from blood. These receptors all come from an adult in good health and CMV-seronegative.

J is TRBJ2-5 and V is TRBV10-3, with 8 bases aligning to TRBD1. Germline V gives CDR1 ENHRY, CDR2 SYGVKD. The CDR3 sequence is 13 residues long. V lost 5 bases to trimming and J lost 4 bases; unmatched junction nucleotides: 3. The DNA for the CDR3 is TGTGCCATCAGTCGAGGACAGGGAGAGACCCAGTACTTC. Its protein product is CAISRGQGETQYF.

This clone was counted only a few times. The chain couples TRBV2 to TRBJ1-5, with D possibly matching TRBD1 (5 bases). Germline V gene data show CDR1 as SNHLY and CDR2 as FYNNEI. V was trimmed by 4 bases and J by 6 bases, leaving 10 bases between them. The CDR3 has 13 amino acids. The CDR3 spells CASSVGGTQPQHF. DNA for the CDR3: TGTGCCAGCAGTGTTGGGGGGACTCAGCCCCAGCATTTT.

The rearrangement uses TRBV5-1 and TRBJ2-5; 7 bases agree with TRBD2. The CDR3 is 15 residues long. Per the germline V gene, CDR1 is SGHRS and CDR2 is YFSETQ. The V gene end was trimmed by 4 bases and the J gene end by 5 bases; junction bases not matched to a gene: 11. In DNA, the CDR3 is TGCGCCAGCAGCGCCTCCGGGACTACGAGGGAGACCCAGTACTTC. Its protein product is CASSASGTTRETQYF.

This chain connects TRBV9 to TRBJ2-7; TRBD1 matches 7 bases. CDR1 and CDR2 (germline): SGDLS, YYNGEE. This CDR3 is 14 amino acids long. The junction had 2 bases not matched to a gene; V was cut back by 0 bases and J by 2 bases. Written as DNA, the CDR3 is TGTGCCAGCAGCGTAGGGGGGACAGCCTACGAGCAGTACTTC. As protein: CASSVGGTAYEQYF. Supplemented by reference TRBV9 and TRBJ2-7, the full variable domain reads DSGVTQTPKHLITATGQRVTLRCSPRSGDLSVYWYQQSLDQGLQFLIQYYNGEERAKGNILERFSAQQFPDLHSELNLSSLELGDSALYFCASSVGGTAYEQYFGPGTRLTVT.

The chain joins TRBV20-1 to TRBJ2-5, with unresolved D. Trimming took 4 bases from V and 4 from J, leaving 7 bases between them. Germline CDR1 is DFQATT and CDR2 is SNEGSKA (reference sequence). This CDR3 has 11 residues. This CDR3 is CSANPSETQYF. The DNA of the CDR3 is TGCAGTGCTAATCCCTCAGAGACCCAGTACTTC.

This sequence joins TRBV6-1 and TRBJ2-2; 10 bases align to TRBD1. Trimming at V came to 8 bases and at J to 7 bases, leaving 7 bases not matched to a gene. The germline V gene has CDR1 MNHNS and CDR2 SASEGT. This CDR3 spans 14 amino acids. The CDR3 sequence is CASGRQGAVGELFF. CDR3 in DNA: TGTGCCAGCGGACGACAGGGGGCGGTCGGGGAGCTGTTTTTT.

The J gene is TRBJ2-1, the V gene TRBV5-1; 9 bases fit TRBD2. The germline V gene has CDR1 SGHRS and CDR2 YFSETQ. CDR3 length equals 15 residues. J lost 4 bases, V lost 0 bases, and 2 bases had no gene match. The CDR3 is CASSLGLAGYNEQFF. DNA for the CDR3: TGCGCCAGCAGCTTGGGGCTAGCGGGGTACAATGAGCAGTTCTTC.

The CDR3 DNA sequence: TGTGCCAGCAGCTTGGCAGGGCCCCTCTCCGCCAACGTCCTGACTTTC. Translation gives CASSLAGPLSANVLTF. V usage is TRBV5-4 and J usage is TRBJ2-6, with D maybe TRBD1 (5 bases). This CDR3 has 16 amino acids. Per the germline V gene, CDR1 is SGHNT and CDR2 is YYREEE (reference sequence). Trimming cost V 0 bases and J 7 bases, with 14 bases left between them. The full variable domain, its missing parts supplied by reference TRBV5-4 and TRBJ2-6, is ETGVTQSPTHLIKTRGQQVTLRCSSQSGHNTVSWYQQALGQGPQFIFQYYREEENGRGNFPPRFSGLQFPNYSSELNVNALELDDSALYLCASSLAGPLSANVLTFGAGSRLTVL.

In its sample, this clone was seen once. The chain recombines TRBV6-5 with TRBJ2-2, with 7 bases lining up with TRBD2. This CDR3 region has 15 residues. The germline V gene encodes CDR1 MNHEY and CDR2 SVGAGI. Trimming took 6 bases from V and 6 from J; bases not matched to a gene: 10. The CDR3 coding sequence is TGTGCCAGCAGGAGCGGGACCAAGGAAGCCGGGGAGCTGTTTTTT. Translating gives CASRSGTKEAGELFF.

The CDR3: CASSFGPTHTHEQYF. CDR3 nucleotide sequence: TGTGCCAGCAGCTTTGGGCCCACACACACCCACGAGCAGTACTTC. This chain uses TRBV12-1 with TRBJ2-7; the D segment call TRBD1 is taken from the table without a DNA check. TRBV12-1 constitutes a pseudogene. The CDR3 consists of 15 residues.

CDR3 amino acids: CASSVGHTQETQYF. DNA for the CDR3: TGTGCCAGCAGCGTCGGACATACCCAAGAGACCCAGTACTTC. The chain combines TRBV9 with TRBJ2-5, with D tentatively TRBD1 (5 bases). The V end lost 2 bases, the J end lost 1 base, and 9 bases lay between the germline ends. Germline CDR1 reads SGDLS; CDR2 reads YYNGEE. The CDR3 length is 14 residues. The variable domain in full, completed from reference TRBV9 and TRBJ2-5, reads DSGVTQTPKHLITATGQRVTLRCSPRSGDLSVYWYQQSLDQGLQFLIQYYNGEERAKGNILERFSAQQFPDLHSELNLSSLELGDSALYFCASSVGHTQETQYFGPGTRLLVL.

The chain joins TRBV27 to TRBJ2-1, with 14 bases that match TRBD2. V was clipped by 5 bases and J by 8 bases; unmatched bases: 8. The CDR3 covers 16 residues. CDR1 MNHEY and CDR2 SMNVEV come from the germline V gene (reference sequence). The CDR3 coding sequence is TGTGCCAGCAGTGCTCCGGGACTAGCGGGAGTCCATGAGCAGTTCTTC. Encoded protein: CASSAPGLAGVHEQFF.

This chain uses TRBV5-8 with TRBJ1-1; D remains unclear. Trimming removed 6 bases at V and 1 base at J, with 16 bases between. From germline, CDR1 is SGHTS and CDR2 YDEGEE. CDR3 length: 15 amino acids. The CDR3 nucleotides read TGTGCCAGCACCCTCACACTAGCAGGGAACACTGAAGCTTTCTTT. Translating it yields CASTLTLAGNTEAFF.

The rearrangement joins TRBV7-9 to TRBJ2-1; tentative D call: TRBD2 (7 bases). Between the trimmed V and J ends, which lost 6 bases and 7 bases, there was a span of 19 bases. The germline V gene has CDR1 SEHNR and CDR2 FQNEAQ (reference sequence). CDR3 size: 15 residues. This chain's CDR3 is CASRIRGGAGNEQFF. The CDR3 nucleotides read TGTGCCAGCAGGATAAGGGGGGGAGCGGGTAATGAGCAGTTCTTC.

The chain uses TRBV7-8 and TRBJ1-6; 9 bases are a match to TRBD1. The CDR3 runs to 15 residues. Germline-derived CDR1 and CDR2 are SGHVS and FQNEAQ. V shed 2 bases, J shed 6 bases, and the junction held 2 bases outside the gene matches. For the CDR3, the DNA is TGTGCCAGCAGCTTACCGGGACAGGGTAATTCACCCCTCCACTTT. Residues: CASSLPGQGNSPLHF.

This chain uses TRBV6-1 with TRBJ1-5, with unresolved D. Germline values: CDR1 MNHNS, CDR2 SASEGT. V was trimmed by 2 bases and J by 9 bases, leaving 11 bases between them. The CDR3 contains 13 residues. The chain's CDR3 is CASSESGVRPQHF. DNA of the CDR3: TGTGCCAGCAGTGAAAGCGGCGTTCGGCCCCAGCATTTT.

The V and J genes are TRBV7-6 and TRBJ2-3; D not certain. Germline values: CDR1 SGHVS, CDR2 FNYEAQ. The CDR3 has 13 residues. Trimming removed 5 bases from V and 6 bases from J, with 12 bases in between. The CDR3 reads CASSLRIADTQYF. Written as DNA, the CDR3 is TGTGCCAGCAGCCTGAGAATTGCGGATACGCAGTATTTT.

The genes are TRBV5-6 and TRBJ2-1; TRBD2 is a possible D gene (5 bases). The CDR3 totals 16 residues. Germline V CDR1 and CDR2: SGHDT, YYEEEE. The germline V and J ends were trimmed by 2 bases and 0 bases, with 12 bases remaining between them. The CDR3 sequence: CASSFRTVSSYNEQFF. CDR3 in DNA: TGTGCCAGCAGCTTCCGGACTGTTAGCTCCTACAATGAGCAGTTCTTC.

The gene calls are TRBV7-8 and TRBJ2-1, with D possibly being TRBD2 (5 bases). Trimming took 5 bases from V and 3 from J, leaving 11 bases between them. CDR3 length: 14 residues. Germline V gene data show CDR1 as SGHVS and CDR2 as FQNEAQ. The CDR3, as DNA: TGTGCCAGCAGCACCCGGACTGGCTACAATGAGCAGTTCTTC. Protein sequence: CASSTRTGYNEQFF.

This sequence joins TRBV28 and TRBJ2-1, with TRBD2 as a possible D gene (5 bases). The length of the CDR3 is 8 residues. V shed 10 bases and J shed 12 bases, with 7 bases lying between them. From germline, CDR1 is MDHEN and CDR2 SYDVKM. CDR3 sequence (DNA): TGTGCCACGGGAAGGCAGTTCTTC. Translating it yields CATGRQFF.

The rearrangement uses TRBV2 and TRBJ2-7; the D is unclear. Trimming removed 3 bases from V and 7 bases from J, with 7 bases in between. The CDR3 is 11 residues long. Germline values: CDR1 SNHLY, CDR2 FYNNEI. The CDR3 spells CASSDGWEQYF. In nucleotides, the CDR3 is TGTGCCAGCAGTGACGGTTGGGAGCAGTACTTC. Looking up the rest from reference TRBV2 and TRBJ2-7 gives the full variable domain: EPEVTQTPSHQVTQMGQEVILRCVPISNHLYFYWYRQILGQKVEFLVSFYNNEISEKSEIFDDQFSVERPDGSNFTLKIRSTKLEDSAMYFCASSDGWEQYFGPGTRLTVT.